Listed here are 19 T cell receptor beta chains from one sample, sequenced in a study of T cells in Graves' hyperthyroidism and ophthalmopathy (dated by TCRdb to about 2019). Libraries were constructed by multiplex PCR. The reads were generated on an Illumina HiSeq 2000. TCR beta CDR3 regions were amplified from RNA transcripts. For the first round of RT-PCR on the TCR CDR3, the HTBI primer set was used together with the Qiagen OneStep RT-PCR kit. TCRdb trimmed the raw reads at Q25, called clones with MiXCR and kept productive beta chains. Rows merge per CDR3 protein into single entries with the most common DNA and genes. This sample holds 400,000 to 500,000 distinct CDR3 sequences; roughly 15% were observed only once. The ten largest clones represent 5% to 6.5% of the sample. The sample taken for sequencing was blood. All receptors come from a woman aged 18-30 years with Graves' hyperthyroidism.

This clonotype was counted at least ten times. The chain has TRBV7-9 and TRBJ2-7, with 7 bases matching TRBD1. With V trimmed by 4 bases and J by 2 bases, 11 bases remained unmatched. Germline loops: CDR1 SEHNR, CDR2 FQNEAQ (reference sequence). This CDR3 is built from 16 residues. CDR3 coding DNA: TGTGCCAGCAGCTCGAGGACAGGTTTCCCTCCCTACGAGCAGTACTTC. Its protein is CASSSRTGFPPYEQYF.

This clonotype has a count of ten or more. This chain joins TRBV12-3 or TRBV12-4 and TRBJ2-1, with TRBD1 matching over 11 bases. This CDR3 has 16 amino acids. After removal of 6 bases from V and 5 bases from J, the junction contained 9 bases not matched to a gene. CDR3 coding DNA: TGTGCCAGCAGCCAAGCCGGGACAGGGGGAAACAATGAGCAGTTCTTC. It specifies CASSQAGTGGNNEQFF.

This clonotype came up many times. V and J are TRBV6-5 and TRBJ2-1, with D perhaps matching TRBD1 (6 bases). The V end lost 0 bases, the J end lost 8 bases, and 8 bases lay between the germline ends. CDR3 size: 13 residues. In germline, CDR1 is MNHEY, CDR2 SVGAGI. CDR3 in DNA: TGTGCCAGCAGTTACTCTGGGGGCTATGAGCAGTTCTTC. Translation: CASSYSGGYEQFF.

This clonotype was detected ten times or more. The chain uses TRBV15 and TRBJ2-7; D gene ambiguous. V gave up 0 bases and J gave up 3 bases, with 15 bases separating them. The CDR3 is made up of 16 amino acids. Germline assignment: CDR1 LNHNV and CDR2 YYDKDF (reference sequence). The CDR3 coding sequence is TGTGCCACCAGCAGAGACCCCGCTTTCCTCATCTACGAGCAGTACTTC. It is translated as CATSRDPAFLIYEQYF.

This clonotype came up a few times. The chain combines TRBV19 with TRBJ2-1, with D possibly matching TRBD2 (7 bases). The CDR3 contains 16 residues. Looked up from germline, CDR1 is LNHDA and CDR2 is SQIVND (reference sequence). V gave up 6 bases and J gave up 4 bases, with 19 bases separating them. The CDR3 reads CASSLGAGERYNEQFF. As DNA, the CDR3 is TGTGCCAGTAGCCTGGGGGCGGGAGAGAGGTACAATGAGCAGTTCTTC.

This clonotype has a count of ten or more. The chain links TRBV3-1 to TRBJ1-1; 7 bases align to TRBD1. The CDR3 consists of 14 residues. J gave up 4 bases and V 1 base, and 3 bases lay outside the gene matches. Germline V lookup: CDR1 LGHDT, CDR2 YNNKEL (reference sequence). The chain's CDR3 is CASSQATGSTEAFF. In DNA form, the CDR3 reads TGTGCCAGCAGCCAAGCGACAGGGTCCACTGAAGCTTTCTTT.

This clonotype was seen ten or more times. The CDR3 DNA sequence: TGTGCCAGCAGCTTAAGGACAGGGGACACAGATACGCAGTATTTT. Residues: CASSLRTGDTDTQYF. The V gene is TRBV7-2, the J gene TRBJ2-3; TRBD1 agrees at 9 bases. Per the germline V gene, CDR1 is SGHTA and CDR2 is FQGNSA. The trim removed 2 bases at V and 2 bases at J, leaving 2 bases unmatched. The CDR3 has 15 amino acids.

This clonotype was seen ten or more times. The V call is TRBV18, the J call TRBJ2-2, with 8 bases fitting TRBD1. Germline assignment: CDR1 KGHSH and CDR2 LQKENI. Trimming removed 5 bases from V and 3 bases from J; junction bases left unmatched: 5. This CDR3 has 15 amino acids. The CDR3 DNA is TGTGCCAGCTCAAAGGACAGGGAGCACACCGGGGAGCTGTTTTTT. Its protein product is CASSKDREHTGELFF.

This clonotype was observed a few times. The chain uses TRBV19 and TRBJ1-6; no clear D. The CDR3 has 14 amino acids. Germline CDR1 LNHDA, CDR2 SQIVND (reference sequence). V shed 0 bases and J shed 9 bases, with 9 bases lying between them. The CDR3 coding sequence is TGTGCCAGTAGTATAGACGGGAGGAGTTCACCCCTCCACTTT. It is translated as CASSIDGRSSPLHF.

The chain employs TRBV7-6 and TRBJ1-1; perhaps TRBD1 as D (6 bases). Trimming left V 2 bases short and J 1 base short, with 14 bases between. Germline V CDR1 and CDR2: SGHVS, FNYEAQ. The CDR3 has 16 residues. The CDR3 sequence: CASSLISRGRNTEAFF. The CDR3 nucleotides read TGTGCCAGCAGCTTAATTTCCAGGGGACGGAACACTGAAGCTTTCTTT.

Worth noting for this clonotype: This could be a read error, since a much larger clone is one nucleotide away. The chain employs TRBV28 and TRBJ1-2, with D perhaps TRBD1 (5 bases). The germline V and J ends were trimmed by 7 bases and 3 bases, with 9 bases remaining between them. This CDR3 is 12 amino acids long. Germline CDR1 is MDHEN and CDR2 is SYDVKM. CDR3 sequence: CASNSGYYGYTF. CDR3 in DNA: TGTGCCAGCAATTCAGGGTACTATGGCTACACCTTC.

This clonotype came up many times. In DNA form, the CDR3 reads TGTGCCAGCAGTTCCGAGACGGCTCTCTCTGGAAACACCATATATTTT. Translation gives CASSSETALSGNTIYF. The chain links TRBV28 to TRBJ1-3; no reliable D call. V lost 4 bases to trimming and J lost 0 bases, with 13 bases between them. This CDR3 has 16 amino acids. The V gene's germline CDR1 is MDHEN and CDR2 SYDVKM.

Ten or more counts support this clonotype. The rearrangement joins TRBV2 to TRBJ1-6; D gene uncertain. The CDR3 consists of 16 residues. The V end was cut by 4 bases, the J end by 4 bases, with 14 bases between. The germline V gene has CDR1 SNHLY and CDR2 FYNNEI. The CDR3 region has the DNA TGTGCCAGCAGTGTTTCGACGGTTCTTTATAATTCACCCCTCCACTTT. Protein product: CASSVSTVLYNSPLHF. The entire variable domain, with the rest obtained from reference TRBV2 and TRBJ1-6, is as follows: EPEVTQTPSHQVTQMGQEVILRCVPISNHLYFYWYRQILGQKVEFLVSFYNNEISEKSEIFDDQFSVERPDGSNFTLKIRSTKLEDSAMYFCASSVSTVLYNSPLHFGNGTRLTVT.

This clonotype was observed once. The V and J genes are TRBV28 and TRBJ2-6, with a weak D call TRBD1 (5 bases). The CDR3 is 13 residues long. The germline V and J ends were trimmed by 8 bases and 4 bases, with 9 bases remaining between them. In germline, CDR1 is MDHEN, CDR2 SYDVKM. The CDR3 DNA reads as TGTGCCAGCGCCAGGGCCGGGGCCAACGTCCTGACTTTC. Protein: CASARAGANVLTF. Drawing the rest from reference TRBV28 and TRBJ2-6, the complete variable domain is DVKVTQSSRYLVKRTGEKVFLECVQDMDHENMFWYRQDPGLGLRLIYFSYDVKMKEKGDIPEGYSVSREKKERFSLILESASTNQTSMYLCASARAGANVLTFGAGSRLTVL.

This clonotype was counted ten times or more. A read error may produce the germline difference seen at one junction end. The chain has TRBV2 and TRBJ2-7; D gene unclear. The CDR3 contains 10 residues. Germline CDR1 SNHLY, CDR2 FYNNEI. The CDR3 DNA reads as TGTGCCAGCAGAGAAGGGGAGCAGTACTTC. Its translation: CASREGEQYF.

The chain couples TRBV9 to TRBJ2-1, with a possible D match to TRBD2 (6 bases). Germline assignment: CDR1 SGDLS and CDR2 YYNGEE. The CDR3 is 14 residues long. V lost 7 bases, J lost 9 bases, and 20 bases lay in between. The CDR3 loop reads CASPRWGETREQFF. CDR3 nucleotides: TGTGCCAGCCCCAGATGGGGGGAAACGCGTGAGCAGTTCTTC.

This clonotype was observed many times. CDR3 sequence: CASSTSGRAGELFF. CDR3 sequence (DNA): TGCGCCAGCAGCACTAGCGGGAGGGCCGGGGAGCTGTTTTTT. The rearrangement joins TRBV5-1 to TRBJ2-2; 13 nucleotides align to TRBD2. The CDR3 length is 14 residues. The junction had 0 bases not matched to a gene; V was cut back by 4 bases and J by 6 bases. The germline V gene encodes CDR1 SGHRS and CDR2 YFSETQ.

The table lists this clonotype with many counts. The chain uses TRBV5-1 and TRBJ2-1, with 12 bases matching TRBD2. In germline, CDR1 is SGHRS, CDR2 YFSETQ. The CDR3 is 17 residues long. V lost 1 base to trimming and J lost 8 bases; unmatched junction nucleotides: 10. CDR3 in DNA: TGCGCCAGCAGCTTGACCCCCATGACTAGCGGGAGATATGAGCAGTTCTTC. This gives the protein CASSLTPMTSGRYEQFF.

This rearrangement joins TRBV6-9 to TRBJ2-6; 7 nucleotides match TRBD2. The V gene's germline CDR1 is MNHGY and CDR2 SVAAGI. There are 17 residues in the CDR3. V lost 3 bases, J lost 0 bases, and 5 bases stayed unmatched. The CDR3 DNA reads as TGTGCCAGCAGTTACGGACTAGGAGACTCTGGGGCCAACGTCCTGACTTTC. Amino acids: CASSYGLGDSGANVLTF.